This TCR beta chain was recovered during a study of T cells in Graves' hyperthyroidism and ophthalmopathy. About the study: Peripheral blood was taken when the disease was first diagnosed, before any treatment began.

Findings of the study overall: Ophthalmopathy was identified by the model a median roughly 6.5 months ahead of onset.

Amplified TCR beta CDR3 regions came from RNA transcripts. A first-round RT-PCR of the TCR CDR3 used the HTBI primer set. One entry per CDR3 protein results from TCRdb running MiXCR on the multiplex PCR reads. This table has 500,000 to 600,000 distinct CDR3 sequences, about 20% appearing once. Every diagnosis used clinical symptoms, serum thyroxine and TRAb, thyroid ultrasound and orbital computed tomography. Germline values: CDR1 GTSNPN, CDR2 SVGIG (reference sequence). This CDR3 is 13 amino acids long. Trimming left V 1 base short and J 7 bases short, with 13 bases between. This clonotype appeared a few times. Its antigen is still unknown.

Sequences were obtained from blood. The V call is TRBV30, the J call TRBJ1-1; D uncertain. The receptor's source is a man aged 35 to 55 with Graves' ophthalmopathy. Here the CDR3 DNA reads TGTGCCTGGAGTGAAAAGGGTCGAGGTGAAGCTTTCTTT. Protein sequence: CAWSEKGRGEAFF.